This T cell receptor (beta chain) came from a study of CD8 T cells in ankylosing spondylitis. In its sample, this clonotype was seen many times. The CDR3 length is 16 residues. Looked up from germline, CDR1 is MNHNY and CDR2 is SVGAGI (reference sequence). V lost 0 bases, J lost 6 bases, and 15 bases lay in between. MiXCR, applied by TCRdb to the 5' RACE reads, yields one record per CDR3 protein. Of 80,000 to 100,000 distinct CDR3 sequences in the sample, 7.5% to 9% were seen once. The sequence was obtained from a male donor with ankylosing spondylitis or in good health (not recorded which). Sequences were obtained from blood, either unsorted or a sorted T cell fraction (not recorded which). The gene calls are TRBV6-6 and TRBJ1-5; no reliable D call. The CDR3 DNA reads TGTGCCAGCAGTTACTCGCTTCCGCCCGGGAGTCAGCCCCAGCATTTT. Translation gives CASSYSLPPGSQPQHF.